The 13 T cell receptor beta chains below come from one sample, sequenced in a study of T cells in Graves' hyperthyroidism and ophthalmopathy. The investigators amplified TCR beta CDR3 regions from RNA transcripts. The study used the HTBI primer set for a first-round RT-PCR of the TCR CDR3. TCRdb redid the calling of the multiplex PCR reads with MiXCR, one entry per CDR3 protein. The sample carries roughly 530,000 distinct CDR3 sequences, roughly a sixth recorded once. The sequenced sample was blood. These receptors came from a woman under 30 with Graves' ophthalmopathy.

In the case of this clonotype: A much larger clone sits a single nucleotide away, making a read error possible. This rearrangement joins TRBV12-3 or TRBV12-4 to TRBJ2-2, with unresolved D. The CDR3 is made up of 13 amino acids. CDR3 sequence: CASSFQFTEELFF. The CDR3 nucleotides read TGTGCCAGCAGTTTTCAGTTCACCGAGGAGCTGTTTTTT.

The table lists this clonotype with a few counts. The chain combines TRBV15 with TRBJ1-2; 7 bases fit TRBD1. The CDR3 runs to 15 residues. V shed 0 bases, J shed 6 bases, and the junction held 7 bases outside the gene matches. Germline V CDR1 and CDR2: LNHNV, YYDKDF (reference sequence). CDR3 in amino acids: CATSRDQEGANGYTF. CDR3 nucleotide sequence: TGTGCCACCAGCAGAGATCAGGAGGGGGCTAATGGCTACACCTTC.

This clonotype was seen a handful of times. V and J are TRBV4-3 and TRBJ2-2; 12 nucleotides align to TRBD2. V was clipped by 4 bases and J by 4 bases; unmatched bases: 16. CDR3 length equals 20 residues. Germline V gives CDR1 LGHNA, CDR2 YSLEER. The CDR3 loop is CASSPRIIPTSGSPTGELFF. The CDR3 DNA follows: TGCGCCAGCAGCCCCCGCATAATCCCGACTAGCGGGAGTCCCACCGGGGAGCTGTTTTTT.

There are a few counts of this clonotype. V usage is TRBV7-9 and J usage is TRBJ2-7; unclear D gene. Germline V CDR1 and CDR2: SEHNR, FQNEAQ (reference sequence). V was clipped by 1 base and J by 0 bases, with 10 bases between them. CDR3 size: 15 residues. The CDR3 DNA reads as TGTGCCAGCAGCTTAGGGGTTCGAAGCTCCTACGAGCAGTACTTC. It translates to CASSLGVRSSYEQYF. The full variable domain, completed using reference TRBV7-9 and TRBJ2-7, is DTGVSQNPRHKITKRGQNVTFRCDPISEHNRLYWYRQTLGQGPEFLTYFQNEAQLEKSRLLSDRFSAERPKGSFSTLEIQRTEQGDSAMYLCASSLGVRSSYEQYFGPGTRLTVT.

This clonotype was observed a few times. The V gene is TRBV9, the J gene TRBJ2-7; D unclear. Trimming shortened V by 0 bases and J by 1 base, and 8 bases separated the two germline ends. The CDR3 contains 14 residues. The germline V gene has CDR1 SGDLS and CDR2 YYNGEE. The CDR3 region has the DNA TGTGCCAGCAGCGTAGAGGTGAATTCCTACGAGCAGTACTTC. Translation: CASSVEVNSYEQYF.

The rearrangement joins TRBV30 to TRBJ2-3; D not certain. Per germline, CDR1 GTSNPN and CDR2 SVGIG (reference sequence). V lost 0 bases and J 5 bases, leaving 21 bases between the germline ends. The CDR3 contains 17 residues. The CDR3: CAWSVRVGPLSRDTQYF. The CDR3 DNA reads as TGTGCCTGGAGTGTACGAGTGGGCCCCTTATCTAGAGATACGCAGTATTTT.

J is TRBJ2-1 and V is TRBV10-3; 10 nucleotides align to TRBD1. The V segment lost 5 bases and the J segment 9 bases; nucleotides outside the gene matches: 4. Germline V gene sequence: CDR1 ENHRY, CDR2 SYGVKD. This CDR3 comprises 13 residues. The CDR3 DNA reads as TGTGCCATCAGTTGGGACAGGGGCACTGAGCAGTTCTTC. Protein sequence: CAISWDRGTEQFF.

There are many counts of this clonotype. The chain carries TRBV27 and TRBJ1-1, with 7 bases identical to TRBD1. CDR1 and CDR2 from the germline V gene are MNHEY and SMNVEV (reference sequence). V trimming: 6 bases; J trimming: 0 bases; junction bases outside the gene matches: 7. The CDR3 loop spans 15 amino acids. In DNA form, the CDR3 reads TGTGCCAGCAGCTTGGACAGGACCATGAACACTGAAGCTTTCTTT. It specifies CASSLDRTMNTEAFF.

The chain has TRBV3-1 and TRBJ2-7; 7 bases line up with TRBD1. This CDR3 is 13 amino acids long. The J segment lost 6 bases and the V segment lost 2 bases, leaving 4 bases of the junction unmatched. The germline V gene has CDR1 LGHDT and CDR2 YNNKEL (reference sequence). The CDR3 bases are TGTGCCAGCAGCCAAACAGGGGCCCCCGAGCAGTACTTC. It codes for CASSQTGAPEQYF.

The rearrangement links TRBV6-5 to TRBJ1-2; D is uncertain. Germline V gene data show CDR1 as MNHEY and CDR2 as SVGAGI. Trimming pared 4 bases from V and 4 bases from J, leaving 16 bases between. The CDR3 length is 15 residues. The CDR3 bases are TGTGCCAGCAGTTGTTACCGTGGAGGGCCCTATGGCTACACCTTC. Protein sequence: CASSCYRGGPYGYTF.

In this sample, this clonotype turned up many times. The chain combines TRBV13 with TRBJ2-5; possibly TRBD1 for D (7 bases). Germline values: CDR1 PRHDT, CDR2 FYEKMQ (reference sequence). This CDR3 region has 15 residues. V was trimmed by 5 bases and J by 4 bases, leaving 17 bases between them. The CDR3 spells CASSRDRAGGETQYF. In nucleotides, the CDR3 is TGTGCCAGCAGCAGAGACAGGGCCGGGGGAGAGACCCAGTACTTC.

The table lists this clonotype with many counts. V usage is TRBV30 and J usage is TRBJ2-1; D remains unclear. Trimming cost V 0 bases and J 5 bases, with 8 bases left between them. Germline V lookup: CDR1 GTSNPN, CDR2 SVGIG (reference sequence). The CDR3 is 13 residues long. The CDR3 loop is CAWSVRRNNEQFF. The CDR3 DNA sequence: TGTGCCTGGAGTGTCCGGAGAAACAATGAGCAGTTCTTC.

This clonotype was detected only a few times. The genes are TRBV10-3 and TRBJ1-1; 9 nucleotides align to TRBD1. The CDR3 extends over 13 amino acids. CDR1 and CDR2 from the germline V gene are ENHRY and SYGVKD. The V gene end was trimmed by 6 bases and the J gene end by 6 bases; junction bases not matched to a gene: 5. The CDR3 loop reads CAISGQGSPEAFF. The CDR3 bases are TGTGCCATCAGCGGACAGGGGTCCCCTGAAGCTTTCTTT.